This T cell receptor (beta chain) is drawn from a study of blood T cells in healthy people across ages. With 5 bases clipped from V and 4 bases from J, the junction kept 9 bases outside the gene matches. Germline lookup yields CDR1 SGHTA and CDR2 FQGNSA. The CDR3 consists of 16 residues. A second PCR of roughly 7 to 11 cycles used a sample-barcoded 5' primer and a J-beta primer mix. At least 2.5 million CDR3-containing paired-end reads were obtained per sample. TCRdb independently ran MiXCR on the 5' RACE reads; one entry per CDR3 protein. The data show hundreds of thousands of distinct CDR3 sequences, about 28% seen once. This clonotype was seen repeatedly, ten times or more. Its cognate antigen is unknown. General study findings and limits: It was found that TCR beta diversity correlated strongly with the percentage of naive T cells. It was held that the diversity estimates obtained from one million T cells were underestimates.

This clonotype originated in a woman older than 75 in good health. The chain combines TRBV7-2 with TRBJ2-2; 8 bases line up with TRBD1. The sample comprised blood. Here the CDR3 DNA reads TGTGCCAGCAGCACAGACAGGACAGGGTTCACCGGGGAGCTGTTTTTT. Amino acid sequence: CASSTDRTGFTGELFF.